One sample yielded the 15 T cell receptor beta chains listed below, sequenced in a study of T cell responses to AZD1222 COVID-19 vaccine. Some clones are missing from TCRdb's copy, which holds only in-frame ones; the method was immunoSEQ multiplex PCR. The repertoire holds some 190,000 clones, with 94% as singletons. Material: peripheral blood, obtained 28 days after the second dose of the MenACWY control vaccine. The receptors derive from an adult who received the MenACWY meningococcal vaccine as a control.

The V call is TRBV5-4, the J call TRBJ2-7, with 8 bases that match TRBD2. CDR1 and CDR2 (germline): SGHNT, YYREEE (reference sequence). J was trimmed by 2 bases and V by 2 bases; bases with no gene match: 9. The CDR3 length is 16 residues. CDR3 bases: TGTGCCAGCAGCTTCAACCAGCGGGGGTCAACCTACGAGCAGTACTTC. It encodes CASSFNQRGSTYEQYF. The complete variable domain, with remaining parts taken from reference TRBV5-4 and TRBJ2-7, reads ETGVTQSPTHLIKTRGQQVTLRCSSQSGHNTVSWYQQALGQGPQFIFQYYREEENGRGNFPPRFSGLQFPNYSSELNVNALELDDSALYLCASSFNQRGSTYEQYFGPGTRLTVT.

The J gene is TRBJ1-1, the V gene TRBV14; no firm D call. This CDR3 region has 12 residues. Trimming stripped 8 bases from V and 5 bases from J, with 12 bases between. CDR1 and CDR2 (germline): SGHDN, FVKESK. The CDR3 bases are TGTGCCAGCCATCCCACCGGTACTGAAGCTTTCTTT. Residues: CASHPTGTEAFF.

This clone was seen once. An end of the junction differs from the germline gene, which may be a read error. This sequence joins TRBV3-1 (or the pseudogene TRBV3-2) and TRBJ1-5; D not certain. Germline lookup yields CDR1 LGHDT and CDR2 YNNKEL (reference sequence). The CDR3 extends over 17 amino acids. In DNA form, the CDR3 reads TGTGCCAGCAGCAATGTGAGTCATTTTTGGCATCATCATCCCCAGCATTTT. Amino acids: CASSNVSHFWHHHPQHF.

This clone was found a few times. V usage is TRBV11-1 and J usage is TRBJ2-1; 8 bases are shared with TRBD2. With 5 bases clipped from V and 7 bases from J, the junction kept 7 bases outside the gene matches. From germline, CDR1 is SGHAT and CDR2 FQDESV (reference sequence). This CDR3 spans 14 amino acids. DNA of the CDR3: TGTGCCAGCAGCACCCGGGGGGGCGGTAATGAGCAGTTCTTC. Translated: CASSTRGGGNEQFF.

The rearrangement uses TRBV12-3 or TRBV12-4 and TRBJ2-3, with D perhaps being TRBD1 or TRBD2 (5 bases each). V lost 6 bases and J lost 0, with 7 bases in between. The CDR3 runs 13 residues. The CDR3 region has the DNA TGTGCCAGCAGCGGGACGAGCACAGATACGCAGTATTTT. Its translation: CASSGTSTDTQYF.

The chain employs TRBV2 and TRBJ1-1; 7 nucleotides align to TRBD1. The CDR3 sequence is 13 residues long. Germline V gene lookup returns CDR1 SNHLY and CDR2 FYNNEI. The V and J ends lost 1 base and 10 bases, in that order; junction bases with no gene match: 6. The CDR3 is CASSEGQGGGAFF. The CDR3 DNA is TGTGCCAGCAGTGAAGGACAGGGCGGGGGAGCTTTCTTT.

The J gene is TRBJ2-1, the V gene TRBV19, with 15 positions matching TRBD2. The J segment lost 8 bases and the V segment lost 4 bases, leaving 6 bases of the junction unmatched. Looked up from germline, CDR1 is LNHDA and CDR2 is SQIVND (reference sequence). The CDR3 totals 16 residues. CDR3 sequence (DNA): TGTGCCAGTAGTAGGGGACTAGCGGGAGGTAGGTATGAGCAGTTCTTC. Translation: CASSRGLAGGRYEQFF.

V and J are TRBV7-9 and TRBJ2-7; 9 nucleotides match TRBD2. V trimming: 1 base; J trimming: 9 bases; junction bases outside the gene matches: 16. The CDR3 totals 17 residues. CDR1 is SEHNR and CDR2 is FQNEAQ in the germline V gene (reference sequence). The CDR3 loop reads CASSLGVISGRLGRQYF. Written as DNA, the CDR3 is TGTGCCAGCAGCTTAGGAGTTATAAGCGGGAGGTTGGGGCGGCAGTACTTC.

The V call is TRBV5-6, the J call TRBJ1-4; perhaps TRBD1 as D (5 bases). V was trimmed by 1 base and J by 0 bases, leaving 13 bases between them. The CDR3 length is 17 residues. The germline V gene encodes CDR1 SGHDT and CDR2 YYEEEE. Here the CDR3 reads CASSLFPGDPTNEKLFF. The CDR3 DNA reads as TGTGCCAGCAGCTTGTTCCCCGGGGACCCAACTAATGAAAAACTGTTTTTT.

CDR3 coding DNA: TGTGCCAGCAGTATATACAGGGGGCGTTTTGAGTACGAGCAGTACTTC. Translation: CASSIYRGRFEYEQYF. The V gene is TRBV27, the J gene TRBJ2-7; 9 bases are shared with TRBD1. Germline CDR1 reads MNHEY; CDR2 reads SMNVEV (reference sequence). V was pared by 5 bases and J by 4 bases, with 12 bases of the junction left unmatched. This CDR3 has 16 residues.

This rearrangement joins TRBV6-5 to TRBJ1-2; D call uncertain. Germline CDR1 reads MNHEY; CDR2 reads SVGAGI. The CDR3 contains 16 residues. Trimming removed 0 bases at V and 0 bases at J, with 11 bases between. The CDR3 DNA follows: TGTGCCAGCAGTTACTCCGCCCTCCCTTCTAACTATGGCTACACCTTC. Amino acid sequence: CASSYSALPSNYGYTF.

The rearrangement uses TRBV29-1 and TRBJ2-2; D uncertain. V was shortened by 6 bases and J by 3 bases, with 14 bases between the two germline ends. The CDR3 consists of 14 residues. The V gene's germline CDR1 is SQVTM and CDR2 ANQGSEA. The CDR3 here is CSVAPHGDTGELFF. CDR3 nucleotide sequence: TGCAGCGTGGCCCCGCACGGCGACACCGGGGAGCTGTTTTTT.

The V call is TRBV6-2 or TRBV6-3, the J call TRBJ1-4; 9 bases line up with TRBD1. Germline CDR1 reads MNHEY; CDR2 reads SVGEGT. The CDR3 sequence is 15 residues long. V trimming: 2 bases; J trimming: 8 bases; junction bases outside the gene matches: 6. As DNA, the CDR3 is TGTGCCAGCAGTTACCAAACAGGGGGCGGCGAAAAACTGTTTTTT. This sequence encodes CASSYQTGGGEKLFF.

J is TRBJ1-6 and V is TRBV6-5, with TRBD1 matching over 9 bases. Germline V gives CDR1 MNHEY, CDR2 SVGAGI. The CDR3 sequence is 15 residues long. The trim removed 7 bases at V and 2 bases at J, leaving 3 bases unmatched. CDR3 nucleotides: TGTGCCAGCAAGGACAGGGGCCCCTATAATTCACCCCTCCACTTT. It is translated as CASKDRGPYNSPLHF.

This clone occurred once. This chain links TRBV5-4 with TRBJ1-4; 8 positions match TRBD1. CDR3 length: 15 residues. Germline V CDR1 and CDR2: SGHNT, YYREEE (reference sequence). V was clipped by 3 bases and J by 6 bases; unmatched bases: 7. The CDR3 region is CASSYRTGRDEKLFF. The CDR3 DNA follows: TGTGCCAGCAGCTACCGGACAGGGCGTGATGAAAAACTGTTTTTT.